This T cell receptor (beta chain) is drawn from a study of vaccination and CD4 T cells after COVID-19. Whole-study context: Post-vaccine sampling followed dose two by a median about 72 days (range 14 to 241). SARS-CoV-2, HCoV-NL63, HCoV-OC43 and HCoV-229E supplied the overlapping spike peptides used to stimulate cells.

Germline values: CDR1 SGHVS, CDR2 FNYEAQ. The CDR3 runs 13 residues. Trimming cost V 5 bases and J 7 bases, with 14 bases left between them. At the Johns Hopkins FTIC core, DNA taken from cultured CD4+ T cells was sequenced by way of the Oncomine TCR Beta short-read assay. The authors extracted genomic DNA from cultured CD4+ T cells. In TCRdb, the PCR reads were re-called with MiXCR into one record per CDR3 protein. The sample consists of about 25,000 distinct CDR3 sequences, about two fifths of them appearing once. Time point defined: late sampling 161 to 241 days after vaccination in a few convalescent patients. The treatment is: roughly ten-day PBMC culture with coronavirus spike peptide pools or control peptides (ViraFEST assay). TCR sequencing followed the expansion of antigen-specific T cells with peptide pools in ViraFEST. There are a few counts of this clonotype. Its antigen remains unknown.

This clonotype was sampled from a human donor who had recovered from COVID-19. V usage is TRBV7-6 and J usage is TRBJ1-2; D may be TRBD1 (6 bases). The source material was CD4+ T cells from blood, cultured in vitro, sampled about 7 months after SARS-CoV-2 vaccination. The CDR3 DNA reads TGTGCCAGCAGCCGCGTCGAGGGGGTTGGCTACACCTTC. This translates into CASSRVEGVGYTF.